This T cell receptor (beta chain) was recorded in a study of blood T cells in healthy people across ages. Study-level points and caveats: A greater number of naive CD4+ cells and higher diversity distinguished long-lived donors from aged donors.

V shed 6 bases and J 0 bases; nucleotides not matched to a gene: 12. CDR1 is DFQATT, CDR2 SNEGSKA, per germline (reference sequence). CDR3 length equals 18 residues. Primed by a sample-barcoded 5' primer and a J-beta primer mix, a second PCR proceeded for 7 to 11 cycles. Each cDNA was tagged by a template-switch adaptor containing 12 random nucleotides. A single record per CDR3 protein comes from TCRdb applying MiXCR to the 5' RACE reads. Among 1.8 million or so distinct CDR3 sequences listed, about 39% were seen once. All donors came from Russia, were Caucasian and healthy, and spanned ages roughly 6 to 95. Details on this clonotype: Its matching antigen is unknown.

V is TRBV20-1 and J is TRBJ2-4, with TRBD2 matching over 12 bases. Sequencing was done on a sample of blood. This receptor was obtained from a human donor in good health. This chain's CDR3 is CSAPRLAGDLLAKNIQYF. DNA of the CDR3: TGCAGTGCCCCCAGACTAGCGGGGGATCTTCTAGCCAAAAACATTCAGTACTTC.